This T cell receptor (beta chain) was sequenced for a study of cytomegalovirus exposure and HLA in healthy donors. Study at large: An earlier analysis found fewer than 140 million unique TCR beta sequences from roughly 170 million T cells. Findings of the study overall: For most TCR beta V segments, an earlier analysis put the productive rate at about 87% or about 30% of the time.

60 Vbeta and 13 Jbeta primers were used in PCR. Data came from immunoSEQ multiplex PCR; TCRdb stores just in-frame clones and leaves some out. The sample has roughly 120,000 clones, about 73% seen once. A note on this clone: Its specificity is unknown.

The CDR3 covers 15 residues. J lost 2 bases, V lost 7 bases, and 9 bases had no gene match. CDR1 is SGHTA and CDR2 is FQGNSA in the germline V gene. Sequencing used PBMCs. V is TRBV7-2 and J is TRBJ2-5, with 8 positions matching TRBD2. The TCR was taken from a woman aged 40 to 49 in good health and CMV-seronegative. CDR3 sequence (DNA): TGTGCCAGCATTGGAGGCGGGGGGCAGCAAGAGACCCAGTACTTC. Translation: CASIGGGGQQETQYF. The whole variable domain, filled in from reference TRBV7-2 and TRBJ2-5, reads GAGVSQSPSNKVTEKGKDVELRCDPISGHTALYWYRQSLGQGLEFLIYFQGNSAPDKSGLPSDRFSAERTGGSVSTLTIQRTQQEDSAVYLCASIGGGGQQETQYFGPGTRLLVL.